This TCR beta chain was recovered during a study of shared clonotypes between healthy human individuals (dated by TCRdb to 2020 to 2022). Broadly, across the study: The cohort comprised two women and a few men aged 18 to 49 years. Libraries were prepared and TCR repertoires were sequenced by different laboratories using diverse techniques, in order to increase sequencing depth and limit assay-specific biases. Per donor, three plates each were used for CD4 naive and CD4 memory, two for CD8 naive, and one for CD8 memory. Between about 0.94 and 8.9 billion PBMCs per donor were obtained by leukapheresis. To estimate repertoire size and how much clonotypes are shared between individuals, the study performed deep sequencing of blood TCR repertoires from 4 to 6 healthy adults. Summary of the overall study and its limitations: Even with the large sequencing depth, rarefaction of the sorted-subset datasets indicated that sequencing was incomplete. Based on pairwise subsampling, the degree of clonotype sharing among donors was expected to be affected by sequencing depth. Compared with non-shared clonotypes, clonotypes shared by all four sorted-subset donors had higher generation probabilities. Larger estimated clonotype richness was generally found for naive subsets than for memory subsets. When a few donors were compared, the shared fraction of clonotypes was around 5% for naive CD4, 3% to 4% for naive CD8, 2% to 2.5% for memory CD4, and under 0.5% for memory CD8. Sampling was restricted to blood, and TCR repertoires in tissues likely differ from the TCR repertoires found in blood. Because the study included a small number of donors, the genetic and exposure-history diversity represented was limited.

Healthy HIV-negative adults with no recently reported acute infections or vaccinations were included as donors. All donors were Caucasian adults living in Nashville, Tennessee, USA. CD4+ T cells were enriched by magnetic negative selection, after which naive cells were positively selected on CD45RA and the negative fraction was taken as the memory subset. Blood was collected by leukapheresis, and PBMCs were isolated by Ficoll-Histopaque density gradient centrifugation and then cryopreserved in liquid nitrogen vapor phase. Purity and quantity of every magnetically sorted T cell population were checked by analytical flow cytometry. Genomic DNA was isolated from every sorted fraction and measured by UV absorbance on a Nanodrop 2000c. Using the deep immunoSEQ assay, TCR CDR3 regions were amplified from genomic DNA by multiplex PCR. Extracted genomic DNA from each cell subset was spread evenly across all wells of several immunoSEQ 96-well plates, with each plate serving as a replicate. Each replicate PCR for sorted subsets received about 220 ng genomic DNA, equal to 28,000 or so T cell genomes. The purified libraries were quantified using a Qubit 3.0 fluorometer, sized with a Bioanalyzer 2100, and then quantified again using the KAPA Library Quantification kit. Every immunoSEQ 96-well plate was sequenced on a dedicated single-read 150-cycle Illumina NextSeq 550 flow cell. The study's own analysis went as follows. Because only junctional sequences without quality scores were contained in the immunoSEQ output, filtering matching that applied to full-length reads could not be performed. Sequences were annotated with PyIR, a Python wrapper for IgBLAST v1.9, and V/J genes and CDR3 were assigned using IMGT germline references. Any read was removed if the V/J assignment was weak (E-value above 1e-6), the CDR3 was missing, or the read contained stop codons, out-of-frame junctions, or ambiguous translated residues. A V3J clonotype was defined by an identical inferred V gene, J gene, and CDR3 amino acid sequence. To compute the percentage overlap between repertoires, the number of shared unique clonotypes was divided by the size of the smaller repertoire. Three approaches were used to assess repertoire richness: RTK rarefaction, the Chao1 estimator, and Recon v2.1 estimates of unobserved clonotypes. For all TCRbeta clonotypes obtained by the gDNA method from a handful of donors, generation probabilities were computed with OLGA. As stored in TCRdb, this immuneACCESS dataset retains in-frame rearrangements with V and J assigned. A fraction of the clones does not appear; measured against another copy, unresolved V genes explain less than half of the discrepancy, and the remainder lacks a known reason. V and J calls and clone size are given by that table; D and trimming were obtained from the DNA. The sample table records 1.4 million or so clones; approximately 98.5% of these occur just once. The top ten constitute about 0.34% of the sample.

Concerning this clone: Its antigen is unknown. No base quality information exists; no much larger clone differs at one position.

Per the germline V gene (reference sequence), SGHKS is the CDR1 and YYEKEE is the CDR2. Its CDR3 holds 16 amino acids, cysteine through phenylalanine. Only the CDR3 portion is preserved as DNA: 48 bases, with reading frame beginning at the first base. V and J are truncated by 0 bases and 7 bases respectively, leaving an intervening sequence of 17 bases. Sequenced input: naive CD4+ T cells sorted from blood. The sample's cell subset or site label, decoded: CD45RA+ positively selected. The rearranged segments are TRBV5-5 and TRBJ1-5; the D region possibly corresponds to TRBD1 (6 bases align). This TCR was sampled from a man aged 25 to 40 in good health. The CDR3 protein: CASSLVGGVGVQPQHF. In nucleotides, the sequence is TGTGCCAGCAGCTTGGTAGGGGGAGTGGGGGTCCAGCCCCAGCATTTT.